This TCR beta chain was found in a study of response to subunit inactivated influenza vaccine. V was cut by 3 bases and J by 2 bases, with 17 bases left in between. The CDR3 contains 16 residues. Germline CDR1 LGHDT, CDR2 YNNKEL (reference sequence). The sample holds many counts of this clonotype. Each CDR3 protein gets one entry after TCRdb re-called the RT-PCR reads with MiXCR. The sample holds around 600,000 distinct CDR3 sequences; roughly 12% are singletons and the top ten take about 10%. The data were also submitted as part of a second study, on T cells expressing NK-cell markers. That study adds: The TCR beta cDNA came from 5'RACE template switching with UMIs.

The clonotype comes from a man aged 50 to 60 who received an inactivated influenza vaccine. The J gene is TRBJ2-7, the V gene TRBV3-1; possible D gene TRBD1, 6 bases. The specimen was PBMCs from blood, collected on the day of vaccination. CDR3 in DNA: TGTGCCAGCAGCCATGAGGGGGAAACTAGGACCTACGAGCAGTACTTC. Translating it yields CASSHEGETRTYEQYF.